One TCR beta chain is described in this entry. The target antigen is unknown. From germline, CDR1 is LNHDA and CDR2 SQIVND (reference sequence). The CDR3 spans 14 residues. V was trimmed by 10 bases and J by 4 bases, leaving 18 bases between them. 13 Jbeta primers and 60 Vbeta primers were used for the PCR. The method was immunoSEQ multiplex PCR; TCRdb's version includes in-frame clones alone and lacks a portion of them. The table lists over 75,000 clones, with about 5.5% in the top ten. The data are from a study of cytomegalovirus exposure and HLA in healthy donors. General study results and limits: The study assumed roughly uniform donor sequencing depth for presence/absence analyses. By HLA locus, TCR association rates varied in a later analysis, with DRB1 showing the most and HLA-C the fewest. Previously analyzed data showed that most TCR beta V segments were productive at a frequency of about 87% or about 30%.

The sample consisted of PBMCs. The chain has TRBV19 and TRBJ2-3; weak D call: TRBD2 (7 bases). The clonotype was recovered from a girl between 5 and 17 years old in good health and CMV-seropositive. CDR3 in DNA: TGTGCCACTGCATGGGGGGCGGGAGCAGATACGCAGTATTTT. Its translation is CATAWGAGADTQYF.